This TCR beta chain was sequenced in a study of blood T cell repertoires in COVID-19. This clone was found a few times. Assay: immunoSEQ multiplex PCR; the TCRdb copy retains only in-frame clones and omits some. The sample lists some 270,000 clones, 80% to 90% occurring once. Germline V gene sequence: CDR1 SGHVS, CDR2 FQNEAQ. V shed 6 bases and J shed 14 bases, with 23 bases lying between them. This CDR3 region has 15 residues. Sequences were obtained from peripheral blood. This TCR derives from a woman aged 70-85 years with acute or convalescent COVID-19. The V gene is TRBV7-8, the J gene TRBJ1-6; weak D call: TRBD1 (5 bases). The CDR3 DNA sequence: TGTGCCAGCAGTTCGTTACGACGGGGGGATGGGGCCCTCCACTTT. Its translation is CASSSLRRGDGALHF.